These 8 T cell receptor beta chains were all obtained from the same sample, sequenced in a study of CD8 T cells in ankylosing spondylitis. MiXCR, applied by TCRdb to the 5' RACE reads, yields one record per CDR3 protein. The sample has 800,000 to 900,000 distinct CDR3 sequences, about 10% seen once. Overall study findings and caveats: The study identified a TCR beta motif of several highly homologous variants that appeared characteristic of ankylosing spondylitis blood.

These TCRs' antigens remain unknown. The source material was blood, either unsorted or a sorted T cell fraction (not recorded which). The source of these receptors is a male donor with ankylosing spondylitis.

J is TRBJ1-4 and V is TRBV20-1; a possible D gene is TRBD1 (6 bases). The CDR3 covers 13 residues. The germline V gene encodes CDR1 DFQATT and CDR2 SNEGSKA (reference sequence). V was clipped by 4 bases and J by 6 bases, with 12 bases between them. In nucleotides, the CDR3 is TGCAGTGCTATGGGGGCAGGGCATGAAAAACTGTTTTTT. The encoded protein is CSAMGAGHEKLFF.

This clonotype was counted ten times or more. V gene TRBV4-3 combines with J gene TRBJ2-7; TRBD2 is a possible D gene (6 bases). The V end was cut by 0 bases, the J end by 1 base, with 13 bases between. Germline V gene data show CDR1 as LGHNA and CDR2 as YSLEER. The CDR3 totals 16 residues. CDR3 protein: CASSQDRVLASYEQYF. In DNA, the CDR3 is TGCGCCAGCAGCCAAGATCGGGTCCTAGCGTCCTACGAGCAGTACTTC.

This clonotype was counted between two and nine times. The gene calls are TRBV21-1 and TRBJ1-2; whether TRBD1, the table's D call, matches the DNA was not checked. TRBV21-1 is marked as a pseudogene. CDR3 length equals 16 residues. The CDR3 is CASSKPRTPSNYGYTF. In DNA form, the CDR3 reads TGTGCCAGCAGCAAACCCAGGACACCCTCAAACTATGGCTACACCTTC.

The V gene is TRBV5-4, the J gene TRBJ2-1; D is ambiguous. The CDR3 has 16 residues. Between the trimmed V and J ends, which lost 4 bases and 0 bases, there was a span of 14 bases. Germline V gene data show CDR1 as SGHNT and CDR2 as YYREEE (reference sequence). Here the CDR3 reads CASSPAGYRSYNEQFF. The CDR3 nucleotides read TGTGCCAGCAGCCCGGCCGGGTACCGCTCCTACAATGAGCAGTTCTTC. The full variable domain, in which reference TRBV5-4 and TRBJ2-1 provide the parts outside the CDR3, is ETGVTQSPTHLIKTRGQQVTLRCSSQSGHNTVSWYQQALGQGPQFIFQYYREEENGRGNFPPRFSGLQFPNYSSELNVNALELDDSALYLCASSPAGYRSYNEQFFGPGTRLTVL.

The sample holds a few counts of this clonotype. In nucleotides, the CDR3 is TGTGCCAGCAGCTTAGGTGGTTCGTGGATTGAGCAGTACTTC. Translated: CASSLGGSWIEQYF. The J gene is TRBJ2-7, the V gene TRBV7-2; D unresolved. The germline CDR1 and CDR2 sequences are SGHTA and FQGNSA. V gave up 1 base and J gave up 7 bases, with 14 bases separating them. This CDR3 is 14 amino acids long.

V gene TRBV20-1 combines with J gene TRBJ2-4; D tentatively fits TRBD1 or TRBD2 (7 bases each). The CDR3 contains 15 residues. Deletions cut 6 bases from V and 7 bases from J, with 22 bases between. Germline V gives CDR1 DFQATT, CDR2 SNEGSKA (reference sequence). CDR3 nucleotide sequence: TGCAGTGCCAGGGGGGGACAGTGGGGCGGCAACATTCAGTACTTC. Its translation is CSARGGQWGGNIQYF.

This clonotype was recorded a few times. The rearrangement uses TRBV7-2 and TRBJ2-7, with D perhaps matching TRBD2 (6 bases). Trimming removed 1 base from V and 2 bases from J, with 9 bases in between. The CDR3 has 14 amino acids. CDR1 is SGHTA and CDR2 is FQGNSA in the germline V gene. As DNA, the CDR3 is TGTGCCAGCAGCTTAGGCGGGACCCCCTACGAGCAGTACTTC. Translating gives CASSLGGTPYEQYF. Supplemented by reference TRBV7-2 and TRBJ2-7, the full variable domain reads GAGVSQSPSNKVTEKGKDVELRCDPISGHTALYWYRQSLGQGLEFLIYFQGNSAPDKSGLPSDRFSAERTGGSVSTLTIQRTQQEDSAVYLCASSLGGTPYEQYFGPGTRLTVT.

The sample holds a few counts of this clonotype. J is TRBJ2-7 and V is TRBV29-1; tentative D call: TRBD1 (5 bases). With 4 bases removed from V and 8 bases from J, the gap between germline ends came to 9 bases. The CDR3 extends over 10 amino acids. From germline, CDR1 is SQVTM and CDR2 ANQGSEA. The DNA for the CDR3 is TGCAGCGTTGTACAGGTGCAGCAGTACTTC. Its translation is CSVVQVQQYF.